What follows describes a single T cell receptor (beta chain). No antigen is known for it. The junction differs from germline at one of its ends, possibly a read error. Making TCR beta cDNA involved around 540 ng total RNA and a constant-region primer. Libraries covering TCR beta were generated through three nested multiplex PCR rounds (using a slightly modified ARM-PCR). From the multiplex PCR reads, TCRdb called clonotypes with MiXCR, one entry per CDR3 protein. The sample has approximately 45,000 distinct CDR3 sequences, more than 60% seen once. Scientists recovered RNA and DNA together from around 20-30 mg of unsorted bulk tissue. This record belongs to a study of tumor-infiltrating lymphocytes in primary liver carcinoma. Overall study: The patients comprised men and women between the ages of 30 and 69 years. Staging of the tumors gave T1-T3 N0M0, with widths of about 4 to 10 cm.

Study outcomes and limitations: Blood's top-250-clone fraction was significantly lower than that of tumors (p = 0.039). Pairs comparing tumor with adjacent tissue or blood overlapped less than pairs drawn from tumor regions.

This clonotype was obtained from a young woman with primary liver carcinoma and hepatitis B virus infection. Sequenced sample: tumor-adjacent normal liver tissue.

CDR3 nucleotide sequence: TGTGTCAGCAGCCACGGGACAGGCTGGGACACTGAAGCTTTCTTT. This translates into CVSSHGTGWDTEAFF. The V call is TRBV11-2, the J call TRBJ1-1; 8 bases are shared with TRBD1. The CDR3 sequence is 15 residues long. In germline, CDR1 is SGHAT, CDR2 FQNNGV.